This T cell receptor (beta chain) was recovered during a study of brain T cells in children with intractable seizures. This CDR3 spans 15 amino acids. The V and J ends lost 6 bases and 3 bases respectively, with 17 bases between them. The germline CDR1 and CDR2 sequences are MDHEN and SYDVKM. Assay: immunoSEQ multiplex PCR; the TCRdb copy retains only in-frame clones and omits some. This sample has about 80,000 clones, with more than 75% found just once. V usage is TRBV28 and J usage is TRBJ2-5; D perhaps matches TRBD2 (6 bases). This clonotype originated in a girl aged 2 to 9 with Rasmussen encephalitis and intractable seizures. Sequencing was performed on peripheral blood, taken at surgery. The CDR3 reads CASRYRSGPKETQYF. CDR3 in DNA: TGTGCCAGCAGATACCGTAGCGGACCAAAAGAGACCCAGTACTTC.